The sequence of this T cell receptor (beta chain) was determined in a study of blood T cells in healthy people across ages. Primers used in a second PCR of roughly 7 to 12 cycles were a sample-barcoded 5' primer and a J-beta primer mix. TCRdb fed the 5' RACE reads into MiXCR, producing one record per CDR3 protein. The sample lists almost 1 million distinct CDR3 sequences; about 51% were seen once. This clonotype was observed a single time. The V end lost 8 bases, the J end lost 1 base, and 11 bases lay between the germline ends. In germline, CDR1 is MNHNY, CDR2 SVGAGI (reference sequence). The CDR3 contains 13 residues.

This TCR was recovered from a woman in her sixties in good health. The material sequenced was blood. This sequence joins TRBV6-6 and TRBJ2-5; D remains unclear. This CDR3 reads CASQKGSQETQYF. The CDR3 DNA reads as TGTGCCAGCCAAAAGGGCTCCCAAGAGACCCAGTACTTC.